This TCR beta chain was identified in a study of T cells after yellow fever vaccination. General study findings and limits: Post-booster repertoires again held most primary-vaccination clones (approximately 96% CD4, roughly 88% CD8). A small share of clonotypes appeared in both CD4 and CD8 compartments.

Template switching with 5'RACE generated the TCR cDNA and added a universal primer site and UMIs. TCRdb called the 5' RACE reads again in MiXCR, with one record for every CDR3 protein. Of around 600,000 distinct CDR3 sequences in the sample, roughly 12% were seen once. In this sample, this clonotype turned up a few times. Its antigen is currently unknown. The TCR originated in a man younger than 45 who received the YFV17D yellow fever vaccine. The sample here was PBMCs, taken on the day of the yellow fever booster vaccination.

CDR3 region: CASSLQGSPYEQYF. The CDR3 DNA reads TGCGCCAGCAGCTTACAGGGGTCCCCCTACGAGCAGTACTTC. V gene TRBV5-1 combines with J gene TRBJ2-7; 7 nucleotides align to TRBD1. Looked up from germline, CDR1 is SGHRS and CDR2 is YFSETQ. The CDR3 runs 14 residues. V was pared by 2 bases and J by 2 bases, with 4 bases of the junction left unmatched.